These T cell receptor beta chains were read from a single sample in a study of blood T cell repertoires in COVID-19. Here immunoSEQ multiplex PCR was the method, and the copy in TCRdb shows in-frame clones only, minus some. Here the sample spans approximately 230,000 clones, around nine tenths being singletons. The sequencing sample was made of PBMCs or T cells enriched from blood (not recorded which). Receptors were obtained from a woman aged 50 to 65 with acute COVID-19. Each CDR3 is given with its conserved first and last residue. Fields, in order: J gene, clone size, D gene, V gene, CDR3 DNA, CDR3 protein. D genes are given only for firm matches. Clone sizes are given selectively: once, few, many, or a class where the clone is expanded.

j_call: TRBJ1-2
clone_size: -
d_call: -
v_call: TRBV28
cdr3_nt: TGTGCCAGCGCTTGGGGAGGTGGCTATGGCTACACCTTC
cdr3_aa: CASAWGGGYGYTF

j_call: TRBJ2-6
clone_size: -
d_call: -
v_call: TRBV18
cdr3_nt: TGTGCCAGCTCACCACGGGCAGGGGGGACTGGGGCCAACGTCCTGACTTTC
cdr3_aa: CASSPRAGGTGANVLTF

j_call: TRBJ2-7
clone_size: -
d_call: -
v_call: TRBV7-2
cdr3_nt: TGTGCCAGCAGCTTATATTACGAGCAGTACTTC
cdr3_aa: CASSLYYEQYF

j_call: TRBJ1-5
clone_size: once
d_call: -
v_call: TRBV28
cdr3_nt: TGTGCCAGCAGTTTATCAGGGGTACGTCAGCCCCAGCATTTT
cdr3_aa: CASSLSGVRQPQHF

j_call: TRBJ1-2
clone_size: -
d_call: -
v_call: TRBV4-1
cdr3_nt: TGCGCCAGCAGCCCGGACAGTTACTATGGCTACACCTTC
cdr3_aa: CASSPDSYYGYTF

j_call: TRBJ1-2
clone_size: -
d_call: -
v_call: TRBV7-9
cdr3_nt: TGTGCCAGCAGCATCGGAGAGACCATCTATGGCTACACCTTC
cdr3_aa: CASSIGETIYGYTF

j_call: TRBJ2-7
clone_size: -
d_call: -
v_call: TRBV25-1
cdr3_nt: TGTGCCAGCAGTGAATATGACATCTCCGAGCAGTACTTC
cdr3_aa: CASSEYDISEQYF

j_call: TRBJ2-7
clone_size: -
d_call: TRBD2
v_call: TRBV4-2
cdr3_nt: TGTGCCAGCAGCCAAGAGGTAGCGGGAAATCACGAGCAGTACTTC
cdr3_aa: CASSQEVAGNHEQYF

j_call: TRBJ2-4
clone_size: -
d_call: -
v_call: TRBV2
cdr3_nt: TGTGCCAGCAGTCAGGGTACGGGAAACATTCAGTACTTC
cdr3_aa: CASSQGTGNIQYF

j_call: TRBJ1-1
clone_size: -
d_call: -
v_call: TRBV5-1
cdr3_nt: TGCGCCAGCAGCCCGGGGACACCGGAGACTGAAGCTTTCTTT
cdr3_aa: CASSPGTPETEAFF

j_call: TRBJ1-5
clone_size: -
d_call: -
v_call: TRBV6-5
cdr3_nt: TGTGCCAGCCTCTTGTCAGGGGCCAATCAGCCCCAGCATTTT
cdr3_aa: CASLLSGANQPQHF

j_call: TRBJ2-3
clone_size: -
d_call: TRBD1
v_call: TRBV24-1
cdr3_nt: TGTGCCACCAGTGATGGTCCCGGTGGGACAGGGCCCGATACGCAGTATTTT
cdr3_aa: CATSDGPGGTGPDTQYF

j_call: TRBJ2-1
clone_size: once
d_call: -
v_call: TRBV7-9
cdr3_nt: TGTGCCAGCAGCTCGCGATCGGGACATAGCTCCTACAATGAGCAGTTCTTC
cdr3_aa: CASSSRSGHSSYNEQFF

j_call: TRBJ1-4
clone_size: -
d_call: TRBD1
v_call: TRBV29-1
cdr3_nt: TGCAGCGTTTCGGGACAGGGCGCTGAAAAACTGTTTTTT
cdr3_aa: CSVSGQGAEKLFF

j_call: TRBJ2-7
clone_size: -
d_call: -
v_call: TRBV10-3
cdr3_nt: TGTGCCATCAGTGGGTCTAGTCTTGTAAATTCCTACGAGCAGTACTTC
cdr3_aa: CAISGSSLVNSYEQYF

j_call: TRBJ1-2
clone_size: -
d_call: -
v_call: TRBV7-2
cdr3_nt: TGTGCCAGCAGCGGCCAACAGGGCAGGGGCTACACCTTC
cdr3_aa: CASSGQQGRGYTF

j_call: TRBJ2-5
clone_size: -
d_call: -
v_call: TRBV12-3/TRBV12-4
cdr3_nt: TGTGCCAGCAGGAGGGAGTTTGGGGAGACCCAGTACTTC
cdr3_aa: CASRREFGETQYF

j_call: TRBJ2-4
clone_size: -
d_call: -
v_call: TRBV9
cdr3_nt: TGTGCCAGCAATATCCGGGGGGACAAAAGCATTCAGTACTTC
cdr3_aa: CASNIRGDKSIQYF

j_call: TRBJ2-7
clone_size: once
d_call: TRBD2
v_call: TRBV5-1
cdr3_nt: TGCGCCAGCAGCTTGTTAACTAGCGGGAGTGGCTACGAGCAGTACTTC
cdr3_aa: CASSLLTSGSGYEQYF

j_call: TRBJ2-5
clone_size: -
d_call: TRBD1
v_call: TRBV5-6
cdr3_nt: TGTGCCAGCAGCTTGGGGCCGGGGGACAGGGTGAAAGTGACCCAGTACTTC
cdr3_aa: CASSLGPGDRVKVTQYF

j_call: TRBJ1-1
clone_size: -
d_call: TRBD1
v_call: TRBV24-1
cdr3_nt: TGTGCCACCAGCCACGGACAGGGAAGGGACACTGAAGCTTTCTTT
cdr3_aa: CATSHGQGRDTEAFF

j_call: TRBJ1-5
clone_size: -
d_call: -
v_call: TRBV28
cdr3_nt: TGTGCCAGCAGTTGGGGCAGGGCCAAACAGCCCCAGCATTTT
cdr3_aa: CASSWGRAKQPQHF

j_call: TRBJ1-5
clone_size: -
d_call: TRBD1
v_call: TRBV11-2
cdr3_nt: TGTGCCAGCAGCTTAATAGGGGGCCCCGCGCAGCCCCAGCATTTT
cdr3_aa: CASSLIGGPAQPQHF

j_call: TRBJ2-7
clone_size: -
d_call: -
v_call: TRBV4-1
cdr3_nt: TGCGCCAGCAGCCAAGACCTAGCGAGTCACGAGCAGTACTTC
cdr3_aa: CASSQDLASHEQYF

j_call: TRBJ1-1
clone_size: -
d_call: TRBD1
v_call: TRBV11-2
cdr3_nt: TGTGCCAGCAGTTTACAGGGGGCCGACGCTTTCTTT
cdr3_aa: CASSLQGADAFF

j_call: TRBJ2-7
clone_size: -
d_call: TRBD2
v_call: TRBV6-5
cdr3_nt: TGTGCCAGCAGTTACGCCCTAGCGGGAGGCTACGAGCAGTACTTC
cdr3_aa: CASSYALAGGYEQYF

j_call: TRBJ2-1
clone_size: -
d_call: TRBD2
v_call: TRBV2
cdr3_nt: TGTGCCAGCAGTCAGGGGGGACTAGCGGTCTACAATGAGCAGTTCTTC
cdr3_aa: CASSQGGLAVYNEQFF

j_call: TRBJ1-1
clone_size: -
d_call: -
v_call: TRBV18
cdr3_nt: TGTGCCAGCTCCTTGACTACAGGGATTGGCACTGAAGCTTTCTTT
cdr3_aa: CASSLTTGIGTEAFF

j_call: TRBJ2-4
clone_size: -
d_call: TRBD2
v_call: TRBV5-6
cdr3_nt: TGTGCCAGCAGCGCTGGGGGGGTAATACTAGCCAAAAACATTCAGTACTTC
cdr3_aa: CASSAGGVILAKNIQYF

j_call: TRBJ2-2
clone_size: few
d_call: -
v_call: TRBV3-1/TRBV3-2
cdr3_nt: TGTGCCAGCAGCCTACGACAGTATGGGGGGGAGCTGTTTTTT
cdr3_aa: CASSLRQYGGELFF

j_call: TRBJ1-1
clone_size: -
d_call: -
v_call: TRBV19
cdr3_nt: TGTGCCAGTAGTATCCCCGGGTTGACCACTGAAGCTTTCTTT
cdr3_aa: CASSIPGLTTEAFF

j_call: TRBJ1-4
clone_size: -
d_call: -
v_call: TRBV21-1
cdr3_nt: TGTGCCAGCAGCAAACCGAAAACAGGGTTAATGCGTGAAAAACTGTTTTTT
cdr3_aa: CASSKPKTGLMREKLFF

j_call: TRBJ2-2
clone_size: -
d_call: -
v_call: TRBV28
cdr3_nt: TGTGCCAGCAGTCCACCCCGGACGGGGGGCGCTACCGGGGAGCTGTTTTTT
cdr3_aa: CASSPPRTGGATGELFF

j_call: TRBJ2-2
clone_size: -
d_call: TRBD1
v_call: TRBV28
cdr3_nt: TGTGCCAGCAGTTTATCGCTTGGGTCAGGGGGCCCCGGGGAGCTGTTTTTT
cdr3_aa: CASSLSLGSGGPGELFF

j_call: TRBJ1-3
clone_size: -
d_call: -
v_call: TRBV15
cdr3_nt: TGTGCCACCAGCAGAGATAACCAAGCCTCTGGAAACACCATATATTTT
cdr3_aa: CATSRDNQASGNTIYF

j_call: TRBJ2-3
clone_size: -
d_call: TRBD2
v_call: TRBV6-5
cdr3_nt: TGTGCCAGCAGTTTAGCGGGAGGTGGCGCAGATACGCAGTATTTT
cdr3_aa: CASSLAGGGADTQYF

j_call: TRBJ2-1
clone_size: -
d_call: TRBD2
v_call: TRBV7-9
cdr3_nt: TGTGCCAGCAGCTTAAACGCGGGAGGGGGATACAATGAGCAGTTCTTC
cdr3_aa: CASSLNAGGGYNEQFF

j_call: TRBJ2-5
clone_size: -
d_call: -
v_call: TRBV3-1/TRBV3-2
cdr3_nt: TGTGCCAGCAGCCAAGTAGTGGGCACGCAAGAGACCCAGTACTTC
cdr3_aa: CASSQVVGTQETQYF

j_call: TRBJ2-2
clone_size: -
d_call: -
v_call: TRBV4-2
cdr3_nt: TGTGCCAGCAGCCAAGCTTCGCGGAACACCGGGGAGCTGTTTTTT
cdr3_aa: CASSQASRNTGELFF

j_call: TRBJ1-2
clone_size: -
d_call: TRBD1
v_call: TRBV6-5
cdr3_nt: TGTGCCAGCAGTTCCTCCGGGACAGAGTTATATGGCTACACCTTC
cdr3_aa: CASSSSGTELYGYTF

j_call: TRBJ2-1
clone_size: -
d_call: -
v_call: TRBV19
cdr3_nt: TGTGCCAGTAGTCCCAGGTCGTACAATGAGCAGTTCTTC
cdr3_aa: CASSPRSYNEQFF

j_call: TRBJ2-1
clone_size: -
d_call: TRBD2
v_call: TRBV3-1/TRBV3-2
cdr3_nt: TGTGCCAGCAGCCAAGCCGGGGCTAGCGGGAGTCCGTGGAATGAGCAGTTCTTC
cdr3_aa: CASSQAGASGSPWNEQFF

j_call: TRBJ1-4
clone_size: -
d_call: TRBD1
v_call: TRBV6-5
cdr3_nt: TGTGCCAGCAGTTACTCGAAGGGGGCGCATGAAAAACTGTTTTTT
cdr3_aa: CASSYSKGAHEKLFF

j_call: TRBJ1-2
clone_size: -
d_call: -
v_call: TRBV28
cdr3_nt: TGTGCCAGCAGCGTCTCTAACTATGGCTACACCTTC
cdr3_aa: CASSVSNYGYTF

j_call: TRBJ2-2
clone_size: -
d_call: TRBD2
v_call: TRBV7-2
cdr3_nt: TGTGCCAGCAGCTTAACTTTAGCGGGAAACACCGGGGAGCTGTTTTTT
cdr3_aa: CASSLTLAGNTGELFF

j_call: TRBJ2-2
clone_size: -
d_call: TRBD1
v_call: TRBV7-9
cdr3_nt: TGTGCCAGCGTAGTAGGACAGGGTGCCGGGGAGCTGTTTTTT
cdr3_aa: CASVVGQGAGELFF

j_call: TRBJ2-3
clone_size: -
d_call: -
v_call: TRBV7-2
cdr3_nt: TGTGCCAGCAGCTCTACTACAGATACGCAGTATTTT
cdr3_aa: CASSSTTDTQYF

j_call: TRBJ1-2
clone_size: few
d_call: -
v_call: TRBV28
cdr3_nt: TGTGCCAGCAGTTTCAGGGAATGGGGCGGCTACACCTTC
cdr3_aa: CASSFREWGGYTF

j_call: TRBJ2-1
clone_size: -
d_call: -
v_call: TRBV2
cdr3_nt: TGTGCCAGTGGGAGGAGGGGCGACAATGAGCAGTTCTTC
cdr3_aa: CASGRRGDNEQFF